The 26 T cell receptor beta chains below come from one sample, sequenced in a study of response to subunit inactivated influenza vaccine. Via MiXCR, TCRdb re-called the RT-PCR reads, giving one row per CDR3 protein. The sample contains around 300,000 distinct CDR3 sequences, roughly 22% of which appear only once. Sequences were derived from PBMCs from blood, sampled about 20 months after vaccination. Receptors originate from a man between 50 and 70 years old who received an inactivated influenza vaccine.

The rearrangement uses TRBV19 and TRBJ2-7; 7 bases agree with TRBD2. Germline values: CDR1 LNHDA, CDR2 SQIVND (reference sequence). The CDR3 is made up of 15 amino acids. V lost 6 bases to trimming and J lost 1 base; unmatched junction nucleotides: 9. As DNA, the CDR3 is TGTGCCAGTAGAAAACTAGCGACTGCTTCCTACGAGCAGTACTTC. This gives the protein CASRKLATASYEQYF.

The CDR3 spells CSASQGLAIEPQHF. CDR3 sequence (DNA): TGCAGTGCTAGCCAGGGTCTAGCAATTGAGCCCCAGCATTTT. The chain recombines TRBV20-1 with TRBJ1-5, with a tentative D call TRBD1 (5 bases). Germline lookup yields CDR1 DFQATT and CDR2 SNEGSKA (reference sequence). The CDR3 runs to 14 residues. V was cut by 3 bases and J by 8 bases, with 17 bases left in between.

The chain recombines TRBV2 with TRBJ2-7, with a weak D call TRBD1 (6 bases). Germline CDR1 and CDR2: SNHLY and FYNNEI. V lost 9 bases and J 2 bases, leaving 11 bases between the germline ends. This CDR3 is 12 amino acids long. CDR3 nucleotide sequence: TGTGCCAGTTGGGGGCCTCCCTACGAGCAGTACTTC. Translating it yields CASWGPPYEQYF.

The genes are TRBV29-1 and TRBJ1-2; 7 nucleotides align to TRBD1. The germline gives CDR1 SQVTM, CDR2 ANQGSEA. This CDR3 contains 15 residues. Trimming removed 0 bases from V and 6 bases from J; junction bases left unmatched: 10. CDR3 nucleotide sequence: TGCAGCGTTGAAGATGTTTTTCAGGGGGAAGATGGCTACACCTTC. This translates into CSVEDVFQGEDGYTF.

This clonotype was observed a few times. The genes are TRBV11-2 and TRBJ1-6, with 7 bases that match TRBD1. The germline V gene encodes CDR1 SGHAT and CDR2 FQNNGV. This CDR3 comprises 14 residues. V gave up 5 bases and J gave up 5 bases; unmatched junction bases: 3. In nucleotides, the CDR3 is TGTGCCAGCAGCCGGGACAGCCATAATTCACCCCTCCACTTT. The encoded protein is CASSRDSHNSPLHF.

Concerning this clonotype: A much larger clonotype is one base distant, so this may be a read error. This chain connects TRBV4-3 to TRBJ1-2; 7 bases align to TRBD1. The V gene end was trimmed by 3 bases and the J gene end by 3 bases; junction bases not matched to a gene: 13. CDR3 size: 17 residues. From germline, CDR1 is LGHNA and CDR2 YSLEER. CDR3 protein: CASSHQNPGTADYGYTF. The CDR3, as DNA: TGCGCCAGCAGCCACCAAAACCCCGGGACAGCGGACTATGGCTACACCTTC.

In this sample, this clonotype turned up many times. The chain joins TRBV7-9 to TRBJ2-1, with D possibly being TRBD2 (6 bases). The V end was cut by 5 bases, the J end by 5 bases, with 10 bases between. This CDR3 is 13 amino acids long. In germline, CDR1 is SEHNR, CDR2 FQNEAQ (reference sequence). CDR3 bases: TGTGCCAGCAGCACGGGGAGGAACAATGAGCAGTTCTTC. This encodes CASSTGRNNEQFF.

The V call is TRBV29-1, the J call TRBJ1-1; possible D gene TRBD1, 5 bases. Per germline, CDR1 SQVTM and CDR2 ANQGSEA. Trimming removed 7 bases at V and 1 base at J, with 7 bases between. The CDR3 has 11 amino acids. The CDR3 bases are TGCAGCGGGGGGAGGAACACTGAAGCTTTCTTT. Amino acid sequence: CSGGRNTEAFF.

The chain carries TRBV13 and TRBJ1-3; D unclear. CDR3 length: 16 residues. Germline V gene data show CDR1 as PRHDT and CDR2 as FYEKMQ (reference sequence). Trimming took 3 bases from V and 0 from J, leaving 12 bases between them. CDR3 coding DNA: TGTGCCAGCAGCTTGCGGGCGGCCCGCTCTGGAAACACCATATATTTT. The encoded protein is CASSLRAARSGNTIYF.

This clonotype was seen only a few times. V and J are TRBV4-3 and TRBJ2-1; possibly TRBD2 for D (6 bases). Trimming took off 1 base at V and 4 bases at J, with 17 bases between the two ends. Looked up from germline, CDR1 is LGHNA and CDR2 is YSLEER. The CDR3 runs 17 residues. DNA for the CDR3: TGCGCCAGCAGCCAAGTGGTGGTGGGGGAGGTTTACAATGAGCAGTTCTTC. Translation: CASSQVVVGEVYNEQFF.

V and J are TRBV11-2 and TRBJ2-1; no firm D call. CDR1 and CDR2 (germline): SGHAT, FQNNGV. Trimming pared 1 base from V and 7 bases from J, leaving 8 bases between. This CDR3 spans 13 amino acids. The CDR3 reads CASSLGVRNEQFF. The CDR3 coding sequence is TGTGCCAGCAGCTTAGGGGTTCGGAATGAGCAGTTCTTC.

In this sample, this clonotype turned up a few times. The J gene is TRBJ1-5, the V gene TRBV2, with D unclear. Trimming took 3 bases from V and 9 from J, leaving 15 bases between them. The CDR3 loop spans 14 amino acids. The germline V gene has CDR1 SNHLY and CDR2 FYNNEI. Written as DNA, the CDR3 is TGTGCCAGCAGTGAGATTTCAGCCATTGGGCCCCAGCATTTT. Translating it yields CASSEISAIGPQHF.

The chain couples TRBV4-2 to TRBJ2-1; 9 nucleotides match TRBD1. The junction had 13 bases not matched to a gene; V was cut back by 3 bases and J by 7 bases. The CDR3 spans 17 residues. Looked up from germline, CDR1 is LGHNA and CDR2 is YNFKEQ. CDR3 in amino acids: CASSQGRTGTGLNEQFF. DNA for the CDR3: TGTGCCAGCAGCCAGGGCCGAACCGGGACAGGGTTGAATGAGCAGTTCTTC.

The gene calls are TRBV11-3 and TRBJ1-5, with D possibly matching TRBD1 (5 bases). The germline V and J ends were trimmed by 5 bases and 6 bases, with 20 bases remaining between them. Germline V CDR1 and CDR2: SGHNT, YENEEA. The CDR3 has 16 amino acids. The CDR3 DNA is TGTGCCAGCAGCCTTCTTGGGGGGGAGGGAGGTCAGCCCCAGCATTTT. It is translated as CASSLLGGEGGQPQHF.

The J gene is TRBJ2-7, the V gene TRBV29-1; tentatively, D is TRBD1 or TRBD2 (5 bases each). CDR1 and CDR2 from the germline V gene are SQVTM and ANQGSEA. V lost 5 bases, J lost 1 base, and 12 bases lay in between. This CDR3 is built from 13 residues. CDR3 region: CSVIRDGSYEQYF. CDR3 bases: TGCAGCGTTATACGGGACGGTTCCTACGAGCAGTACTTC.

The V call is TRBV7-2, the J call TRBJ1-1; D possibly corresponds to TRBD1 (5 bases). Germline CDR1 SGHTA, CDR2 FQGNSA. Trimming left V 5 bases short and J 11 bases short, with 18 bases between. The CDR3 runs 13 residues. In DNA, the CDR3 is TGTGCCAGCAGCCCCCGACGGGGGATCGAGGCTTTCTTT. It yields the protein CASSPRRGIEAFF.

A few counts support this clonotype. The CDR3 DNA is TGCGCCAGCAGCCGAGACAGGGACTCTGGAAACACCATATATTTT. Protein product: CASSRDRDSGNTIYF. The chain employs TRBV4-1 and TRBJ1-3; TRBD1 matches 7 bases. The CDR3 runs to 15 residues. V trimming: 4 bases; J trimming: 0 bases; junction bases outside the gene matches: 3. From germline, CDR1 is MGHRA and CDR2 YSYEKL.

In this sample, this clonotype turned up a few times. Germline and junction disagree at one end, which may indicate a read error. V is TRBV11-2 and J is TRBJ2-2, with D possibly being TRBD2 (5 bases). Germline CDR1 and CDR2: SGHAT and FQNNGV. This CDR3 is 14 amino acids long. As DNA, the CDR3 is TGTGCCAGCAGCCCAATAGCGAACCCCGGGGAGCTGTTTTTT. Protein product: CASSPIANPGELFF.

This clonotype was recorded a few times. The V call is TRBV3-1, the J call TRBJ1-3; 7 bases are a match to TRBD1. The J segment lost 0 bases and the V segment lost 3 bases, leaving 11 bases of the junction unmatched. Germline V gene data show CDR1 as LGHDT and CDR2 as YNNKEL (reference sequence). This CDR3 region has 18 residues. The CDR3 region has the DNA TGTGCCAGCAGCCACGCCGGACAGGACCGAAGCTCTGGAAACACCATATATTTT. It specifies CASSHAGQDRSSGNTIYF.

The CDR3 DNA reads TGTGCCAGCACAAAGGCAGCGAACACTGAAGCTTTCTTT. As protein: CASTKAANTEAFF. The chain uses TRBV6-1 and TRBJ1-1, with no clear D. The CDR3 loop spans 13 amino acids. Per the germline V gene, CDR1 is MNHNS and CDR2 is SASEGT. Trimming took 7 bases from V and 1 from J, leaving 10 bases between them.

The gene calls are TRBV5-1 and TRBJ2-3, with 11 bases matching TRBD1. V was pared by 4 bases and J by 4 bases, with 5 bases of the junction left unmatched. The V gene's germline CDR1 is SGHRS and CDR2 YFSETQ. This CDR3 is 15 amino acids long. CDR3: CASSRTGQGADTQYF. The CDR3 DNA follows: TGCGCCAGCAGCCGGACGGGACAGGGGGCAGATACGCAGTATTTT.

This clonotype has at least ten counts. The J gene is TRBJ1-5, the V gene TRBV6-2 or TRBV6-3, with D maybe TRBD1 (6 bases). CDR1 and CDR2 from the germline V gene are MNHEY and SVGEGT. Trimming took off 6 bases at V and 7 bases at J, with 16 bases between the two ends. The CDR3 length is 14 residues. In DNA, the CDR3 is TGTGCCAGCAGCCTTCCGGGGGCGGCCCAGCCCCAGCATTTT. Amino acids: CASSLPGAAQPQHF.

The J gene is TRBJ2-2, the V gene TRBV3-1; TRBD2 matches at 13 bases. V shed 2 bases and J 8 bases; nucleotides not matched to a gene: 5. CDR3 length: 16 amino acids. The germline V gene encodes CDR1 LGHDT and CDR2 YNNKEL (reference sequence). CDR3 DNA: TGTGCCAGCAGCCAAACTAGCGGGAGGGGAAGTGGGGAGCTGTTTTTT. Translation: CASSQTSGRGSGELFF.

This clonotype came up a few times. The chain links TRBV20-1 to TRBJ2-7, with 7 positions matching TRBD1. V trimming: 3 bases; J trimming: 0 bases; junction bases outside the gene matches: 8. Germline CDR1 and CDR2: DFQATT and SNEGSKA (reference sequence). CDR3 length equals 15 residues. CDR3 loop: CSASGATGDSYEQYF. The CDR3 nucleotides are TGCAGTGCTAGTGGGGCTACAGGGGACTCCTACGAGCAGTACTTC.

The V and J genes are TRBV7-9 and TRBJ1-2, with D maybe TRBD1 (6 bases). V lost 0 bases and J lost 4, with 9 bases in between. This CDR3 spans 14 amino acids. Germline CDR1 and CDR2: SEHNR and FQNEAQ (reference sequence). Written as DNA, the CDR3 is TGTGCCAGCAGCTTAGCTCAGGGGACCTATGGCTACACCTTC. The encoded protein is CASSLAQGTYGYTF.

This clonotype occurred a few times. The chain combines TRBV11-2 with TRBJ1-1, with 8 bases aligning to TRBD1. The germline CDR1 and CDR2 sequences are SGHAT and FQNNGV. V gave up 5 bases and J gave up 4 bases; unmatched junction bases: 3. The CDR3 sequence is 13 residues long. The CDR3: CASSPDRATEAFF. The CDR3, as DNA: TGTGCCAGCAGCCCGGACAGGGCCACTGAAGCTTTCTTT.